This TCR beta chain was captured by sequencing in a study of PD-1 blockade in classical Hodgkin lymphoma. Overall study results and limits: Possibly reflecting disease activity or prior therapy, repertoire differences have causes that remain undefined. TCR diversity at baseline was reported to be reduced in newly diagnosed patients relative to healthy donors. While CD8+ TCR diversity did not rise significantly by C4D1, CD4+ TCR diversity did.

The J segment lost 4 bases and the V segment lost 5 bases, leaving 6 bases of the junction unmatched. Germline CDR1 is SGHVS and CDR2 is FNYEAQ. This CDR3 region has 16 residues. All patients relapsed after autologous stem cell transplantation, and brentuximab vedotin exposure varied. Comment on this clone: Its antigen is not identified.

Only in-frame clones appear in the TCRdb table, and some are missing; sequencing was by immunoSEQ multiplex PCR. Among about 23,000 clones listed, about three quarters were seen once. The chain joins TRBV7-6 to TRBJ2-1, with TRBD2 matching over 12 bases. This material consisted of peripheral blood mononuclear cells (PBMCs), taken at baseline. The TCR comes from a human donor with classical Hodgkin lymphoma. CDR3 residues: CASSPYTSGGYNEQFF. CDR3 in DNA: TGTGCCAGCAGCCCCTATACTAGCGGGGGGTACAATGAGCAGTTCTTC.